This T cell receptor beta chain was recorded in a study of blood T cells in healthy people across ages. Roughly 9.5 milliliters of peripheral blood were drawn from each donor into EDTA-treated tubes. This clonotype showed up just a few times. Its antigen remains unknown. A second PCR of about 7 to 12 cycles used a sample-barcoded 5' primer and a J-beta primer mix. Using its own MiXCR run on the 5' RACE reads, TCRdb lists one record per CDR3 protein. In the table there are approximately 290,000 distinct CDR3 sequences, roughly 26% of which are singletons. Overall study results and limits: Higher diversity, along with more naive CD4+ cells, distinguished long-lived donors from aged donors.

The sample consisted of blood. This clonotype was sampled from a woman in her 70s in good health.

As DNA, the CDR3 is TGTGCCAGCACCCCGGGGAACACCAACAATGAGCAGTTCTTC. Protein sequence: CASTPGNTNNEQFF. This rearrangement joins TRBV9 to TRBJ2-7; a possible D gene is TRBD2 (5 bases). The DNA end is a closer match to TRBJ2-1, so the J assignment may be wrong. This CDR3 has 14 residues. Germline V gene data show CDR1 as SGDLS and CDR2 as YYNGEE.